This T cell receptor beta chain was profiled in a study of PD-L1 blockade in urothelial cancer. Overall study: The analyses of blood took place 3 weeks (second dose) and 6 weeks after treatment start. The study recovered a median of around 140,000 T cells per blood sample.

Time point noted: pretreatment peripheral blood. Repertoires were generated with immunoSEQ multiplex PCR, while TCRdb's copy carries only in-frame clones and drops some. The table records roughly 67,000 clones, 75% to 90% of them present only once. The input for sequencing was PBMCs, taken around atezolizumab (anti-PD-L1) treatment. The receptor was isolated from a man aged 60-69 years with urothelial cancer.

In DNA, the CDR3 is TGTGCCAGCAGTGATTCAGCGGGGGGGCTTGGAGAGACCCAGTACTTC. It yields the protein CASSDSAGGLGETQYF. The chain is built from TRBV6-4 and TRBJ2-5; 10 positions agree with TRBD2. V shed 3 bases and J 4 bases; nucleotides not matched to a gene: 8. This CDR3 comprises 16 residues. Germline V gene data show CDR1 as MRHNA and CDR2 as SNTAGT.